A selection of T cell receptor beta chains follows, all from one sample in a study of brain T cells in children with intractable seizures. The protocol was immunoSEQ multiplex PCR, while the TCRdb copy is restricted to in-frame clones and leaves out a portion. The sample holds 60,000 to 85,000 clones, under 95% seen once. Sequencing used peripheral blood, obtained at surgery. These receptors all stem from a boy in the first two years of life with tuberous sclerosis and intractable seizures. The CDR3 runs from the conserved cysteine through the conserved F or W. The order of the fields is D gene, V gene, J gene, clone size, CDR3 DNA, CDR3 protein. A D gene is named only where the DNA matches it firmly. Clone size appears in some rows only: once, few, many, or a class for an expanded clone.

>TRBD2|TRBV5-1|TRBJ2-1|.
TGCGCCAGCAGCGCAGGACTAGCGTTTAAGGATGAGCAGTTCTTC
CASSAGLAFKDEQFF
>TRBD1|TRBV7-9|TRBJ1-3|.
TGTGCCAGCAGCCCGGACAGGGCTGTCGGAAACACCATATATTTT
CASSPDRAVGNTIYF
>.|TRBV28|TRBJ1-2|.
TGTGCCAGCAGTTTCAGAGGACTCTCTAACTATGGCTACACCTTC
CASSFRGLSNYGYTF
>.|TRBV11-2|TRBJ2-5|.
TGTGCCAGCAGCTTAGTTGTGGGGGAGACCCAGTACTTC
CASSLVVGETQYF
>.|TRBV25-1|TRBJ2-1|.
TGTGCCAGCCGGTTGGGGGAGCAGTTCTTC
CASRLGEQFF
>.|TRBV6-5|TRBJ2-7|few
TGTGCCAGCAGATATACCTTCCGGGGAATCTACGAGCAGTACTTC
CASRYTFRGIYEQYF
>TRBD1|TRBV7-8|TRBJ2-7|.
TGTGCCAGCAGCTTAACGGACAGGGGATCCTACGAGCAGTACTTC
CASSLTDRGSYEQYF
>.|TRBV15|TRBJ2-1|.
TGTGCCACCAGCAGAGTTAACAATGAGCAGTTCTTC
CATSRVNNEQFF
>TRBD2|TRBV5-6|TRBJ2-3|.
TGTGCCAGCAGCGCGAGTCGGGGGGAGGATACGCAGTATTTT
CASSASRGEDTQYF
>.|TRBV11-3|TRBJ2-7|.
TGTGCCAGCAGCTTAGTGTCTTGGGGGAGCTCCTACGAGCAGTACTTC
CASSLVSWGSSYEQYF
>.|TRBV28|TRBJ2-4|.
TGTGCCAGCAGCCAGACTCTTCCCCCCTATGCCAAAAACATTCAGTACTTC
CASSQTLPPYAKNIQYF
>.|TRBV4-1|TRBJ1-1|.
TGCGCCAGCAGCCAAGATCGTAGTTTCATGAACACTGAAGCTTTCTTT
CASSQDRSFMNTEAFF
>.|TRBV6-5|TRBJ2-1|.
TGTGCCAGCAGGGACTACTCCTACAATGAGCAGTTCTTC
CASRDYSYNEQFF
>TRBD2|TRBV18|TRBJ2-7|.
TGTGCCAGCTCACCGGGGACTAGCGGGGGCTACGAGCAGTACTTC
CASSPGTSGGYEQYF
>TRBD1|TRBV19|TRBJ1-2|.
TGTGCCAGTAGTACAGGGACAGGCTATGGCTACACCTTC
CASSTGTGYGYTF
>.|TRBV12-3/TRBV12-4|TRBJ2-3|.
TGTGCCAGCAGTCGGACAGCCACAGATACGCAGTATTTT
CASSRTATDTQYF